This note documents a single T cell receptor beta chain sequence. Its antigen is not known. The investigators reverse transcribed all of the isolated RNA, so they sequenced expressed TCRB transcripts. The repertoire was sequenced with immunoSEQ multiplex PCR; TCRdb's copy has only in-frame clones and lacks some. The sample holds tens of thousands of clones, around 40% seen once. These data come from a study of beta chain features in type 1 diabetes. Study conclusions and caveats: A moderate, significant TCRB CDR3 shortening appeared in type 1 diabetes across four CD4+ subsets. Over-representation of high TCR-expressing cells was a possible consequence of cDNA sequencing.

Between the trimmed V and J ends, which lost 4 bases and 0 bases, there was a span of 11 bases. The CDR3 is 15 amino acids. CDR1 is SNHLY, CDR2 FYNNEI, per germline. Sorted populations were all over 95% pure. This TCR was sampled from a man younger than 40 with type 1 diabetes. The sample was Tregs from blood. The chain is built from TRBV2 and TRBJ2-3, with D possibly TRBD2 on 6 matching bases. The CDR3 sequence is CASSGGGTSTDTQYF. DNA of the CDR3: TGTGCCAGCAGTGGGGGCGGGACTAGCACAGATACGCAGTATTTT.